This T cell receptor (beta chain) was sequenced in a study of blood T cell repertoires in COVID-19. Produced via immunoSEQ multiplex PCR; TCRdb's table is partial and in-frame only. Among approximately 60,000 clones, approximately 94% were seen once, and the ten largest hold approximately 2.9%. The germline CDR1 and CDR2 sequences are SEHNR and FQNEAQ (reference sequence). The length of the CDR3 is 15 residues. V lost 4 bases and J lost 3; bases outside the gene matches: 6. This sequence originates from a man between 65 and 79 years old with active COVID-19. The sequencing input was peripheral blood. The gene calls are TRBV7-9 and TRBJ1-1; 9 bases are shared with TRBD1. CDR3 sequence (DNA): TGTGCCAGCAGCTCGGACAGGGGACGCTACACTGAAGCTTTCTTT. Amino acids: CASSSDRGRYTEAFF.